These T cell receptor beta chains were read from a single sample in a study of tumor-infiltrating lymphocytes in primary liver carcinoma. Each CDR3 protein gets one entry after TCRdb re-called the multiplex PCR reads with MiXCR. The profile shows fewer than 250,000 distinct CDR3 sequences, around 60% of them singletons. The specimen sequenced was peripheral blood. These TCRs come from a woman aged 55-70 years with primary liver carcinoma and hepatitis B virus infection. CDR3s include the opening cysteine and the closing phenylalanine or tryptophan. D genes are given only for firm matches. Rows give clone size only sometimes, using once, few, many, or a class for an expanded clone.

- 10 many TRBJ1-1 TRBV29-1 CSVVLSEAFF TGCAGCGTTGTACTCTCTGAAGCTTTCTTT
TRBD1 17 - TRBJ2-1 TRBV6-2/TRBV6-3 CASSYLIGDRCHNEQLF TGTGCCAGCAGTTACCTTATAGGGGACAGGTGTCACAATGAGCAGCTCTTC
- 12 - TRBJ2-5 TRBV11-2 CANSLDRETQYF TGTGCCAACAGCCTAGATAGGGAGACCCAGTACTTC
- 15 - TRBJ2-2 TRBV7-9 CASSLGDRNTGGLFF TGTGCCAGCAGCTTAGGGGACCGGAACACCGGGGGGCTGTTTTTT
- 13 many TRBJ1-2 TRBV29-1 CSVEENGGYGYTF TGCAGCGTTGAGGAGAACGGGGGGTATGGCTACACCTTC
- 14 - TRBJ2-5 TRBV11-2 CASSHPGRQETRYF TGTGCCAGCAGCCACCCGGGGAGGCAAGAGACCCGGTACTTC
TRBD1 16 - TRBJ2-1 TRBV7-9 CASSIPGTGGGNEQLF TGTGCCAGCAGCATTCCCGGGACAGGGGGCGGGAATGAGCAGTTATTC
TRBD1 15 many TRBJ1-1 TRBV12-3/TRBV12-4 CASSIRDSLLREAFF TGTGCCAGCAGTATCCGGGACAGTCTCTTAAGGGAAGCTTTCTTT
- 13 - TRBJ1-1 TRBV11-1 CVSKRWGSTEAFF TGTGTCAGCAAGAGATGGGGGAGCACTGAAGCTTTCTTT
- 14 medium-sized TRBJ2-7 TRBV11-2 CASSLGAGVYEQYF TGTGCCAGCAGCTTAGGGGCCGGCGTCTACGAGCAGTACTTC
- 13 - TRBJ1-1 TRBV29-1 CSIKSHGGTEAFF TGCAGCATTAAGAGCCATGGGGGCACCGAAGCTTTCTTT
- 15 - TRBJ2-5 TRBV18 CASSPLAGTKETQYF TGTGCCAGCTCACCATTAGCCGGGACCAAAGAGACCCAGTACTTC
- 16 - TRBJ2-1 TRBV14 CASSQLGGSSCNEQFF TGTGCCAGCAGCCAACTAGGCGGCAGCTCCTGCAATGAGCAGTTCTTC
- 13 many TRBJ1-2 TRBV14 CASSQVTGGGYTF TGTGCCAGCAGCCAAGTCACGGGAGGAGGCTACACCTTC